Each of the 19 T cell receptor beta chains below was sequenced from the same sample in a study of T cells in Graves' hyperthyroidism and ophthalmopathy. RNA transcripts were the template for amplifying TCR beta CDR3 regions. The HTBI primer set served for first-round RT-PCR of the TCR CDR3. TCRdb processed the multiplex PCR reads anew with MiXCR; each CDR3 protein has one entry. The data show around 580,000 distinct CDR3 sequences, around 17% seen once. The sample taken for sequencing was blood. The receptors here all came from a woman between 18 and 29 years old with Graves' hyperthyroidism.

This clonotype was counted between two and nine times. The chain joins TRBV27 to TRBJ2-1; 10 bases are a match to TRBD2. Germline V gene lookup returns CDR1 MNHEY and CDR2 SMNVEV (reference sequence). The junction had 7 bases not matched to a gene; V was cut back by 10 bases and J by 7 bases. The CDR3 is 13 amino acids. CDR3 loop: CATSSGSLNEQFF. The CDR3 region has the DNA TGTGCCACCTCTAGCGGGAGTTTGAATGAGCAGTTCTTC.

This clonotype has ten or more counts. This sequence joins TRBV20-1 and TRBJ2-1; 9 nucleotides line up with TRBD2. The CDR3 is 14 amino acids. Trimming at V came to 0 bases and at J to 7 bases, leaving 4 bases not matched to a gene. The V gene's germline CDR1 is DFQATT and CDR2 SNEGSKA (reference sequence). CDR3 nucleotides: TGCAGTGCTAGAGATCTGAGCGGGGGGAATGAGCAGTTCTTC. This codes for CSARDLSGGNEQFF.

This clonotype was detected many times. The chain has TRBV12-3 or TRBV12-4 and TRBJ1-1; no clear D gene. CDR3 length: 12 residues. V dropped 7 bases and J dropped 6 bases, with 12 bases sitting between them. CDR3 amino acids: CASKVRFSEAFF. In DNA, the CDR3 is TGTGCCAGCAAGGTGCGGTTCTCTGAAGCTTTCTTT.

This clonotype was detected ten times or more. The chain has TRBV12-3 or TRBV12-4 and TRBJ2-5; a possible D gene is TRBD2 (5 bases). V was trimmed by 3 bases and J by 5 bases, leaving 16 bases between them. The CDR3 is 15 amino acids. In nucleotides, the CDR3 is TGTGCCAGCAGTTTTTTAGCCGGAGGTCAGGAGACCCAGTACTTC. This translates into CASSFLAGGQETQYF.

The CDR3 loop reads CASSLKGSGNTIYF. The CDR3 bases are TGTGCCAGCAGCCTAAAGGGATCTGGAAACACCATATATTTT. The chain employs TRBV6-1 and TRBJ1-3, with D unresolved. CDR3 length: 14 residues. The germline V gene encodes CDR1 MNHNS and CDR2 SASEGT. The germline V and J ends were trimmed by 6 bases and 1 base, with 10 bases remaining between them.

This clonotype came up a few times. The gene calls are TRBV18 and TRBJ2-7, with D perhaps matching TRBD1 or TRBD2 (5 bases each). The CDR3 loop spans 14 amino acids. From germline, CDR1 is KGHSH and CDR2 LQKENI. Trimming took off 2 bases at V and 5 bases at J, with 13 bases between the two ends. The CDR3: CASSPRDGGNEQYF. CDR3 coding DNA: TGTGCCAGCTCACCAAGGGACGGTGGTAACGAGCAGTACTTC. The full variable domain, its missing parts supplied by reference TRBV18 and TRBJ2-7, is NAGVMQNPRHLVRRRGQEARLRCSPMKGHSHVYWYRQLPEEGLKFMVYLQKENIIDESGMPKERFSAEFPKEGPSILRIQQVVRGDSAAYFCASSPRDGGNEQYFGPGTRLTVT.

This chain joins TRBV7-9 and TRBJ2-1, with D possibly being TRBD1 (7 bases). CDR1 is SEHNR, CDR2 FQNEAQ, per germline (reference sequence). With 0 bases removed from V and 6 bases from J, the gap between germline ends came to 18 bases. CDR3 length: 17 residues. CDR3 coding DNA: TGTGCCAGCAGCTTAGCCCTAACAGGGGTCGGGGGCAATGAGCAGTTCTTC. Amino acid sequence: CASSLALTGVGGNEQFF.

The chain employs TRBV4-2 and TRBJ1-1, with a possible D match to TRBD1 (5 bases). Germline values: CDR1 LGHNA, CDR2 YNFKEQ. V lost 1 base, J lost 0 bases, and 12 bases lay in between. CDR3 length equals 16 residues. The CDR3: CASSQGGSLMNTEAFF. The DNA of the CDR3 is TGTGCCAGCAGCCAAGGGGGGTCCTTAATGAACACTGAAGCTTTCTTT.

This clonotype appeared many times. The CDR3 coding sequence is TGTGCCAGCAGTGAATTCGGGCTAGCGGGACCCTACGAGCAGTACTTC. Amino acid sequence: CASSEFGLAGPYEQYF. The rearrangement uses TRBV6-1 and TRBJ2-7, with TRBD2 identical over 9 bases. The J segment lost 2 bases and the V segment lost 2 bases, leaving 7 bases of the junction unmatched. CDR3 size: 16 residues. CDR1 and CDR2 (germline): MNHNS, SASEGT.

This clonotype occurred a few times. The chain joins TRBV18 to TRBJ1-1, with 10 bases identical to TRBD1. The CDR3 runs 17 residues. Germline V gives CDR1 KGHSH, CDR2 LQKENI. V lost 1 base to trimming and J lost 0 bases; unmatched junction nucleotides: 5. The chain's CDR3 is CASSPQGTGAMNTEAFF. The DNA for the CDR3 is TGTGCCAGCTCACCACAGGGGACAGGGGCTATGAACACTGAAGCTTTCTTT. Using reference TRBV18 and TRBJ1-1 for the parts outside the CDR3, the full variable domain is NAGVMQNPRHLVRRRGQEARLRCSPMKGHSHVYWYRQLPEEGLKFMVYLQKENIIDESGMPKERFSAEFPKEGPSILRIQQVVRGDSAAYFCASSPQGTGAMNTEAFFGQGTRLTVV.

This clonotype was observed a handful of times. The V and J genes are TRBV6-4 and TRBJ2-5; D might be TRBD1 (5 bases). CDR1 is MRHNA, CDR2 SNTAGT, per germline. The CDR3 is made up of 14 amino acids. V was cut by 7 bases and J by 3 bases, with 15 bases left in between. This chain's CDR3 is CASIAQDKKETQYF. CDR3 in DNA: TGTGCCAGCATAGCTCAGGACAAAAAAGAGACCCAGTACTTC.

CDR3 sequence reads: CSARDLPGYGEQYF. The DNA of the CDR3 is TGCAGTGCTAGAGATCTGCCAGGGTACGGCGAGCAGTACTTC. The chain recombines TRBV20-1 with TRBJ2-7; weak D call: TRBD1 (5 bases). The CDR3 loop spans 14 amino acids. Per germline, CDR1 DFQATT and CDR2 SNEGSKA (reference sequence). V was trimmed by 0 bases and J by 6 bases, leaving 15 bases between them.

This clonotype was observed a handful of times. The CDR3 coding sequence is TGTGCCAGCAGTCCGAAGGGGGGTTACTACCTGAAAGCTTTCTTT. Its translation is CASSPKGGYYLKAFF. The J gene is TRBJ1-1, the V gene TRBV6-1; D is possibly TRBD1 (6 bases). The CDR3 is 15 residues long. The germline V and J ends were trimmed by 5 bases and 9 bases, with 22 bases remaining between them. The germline V gene has CDR1 MNHNS and CDR2 SASEGT.

Points on this clonotype: This may come from a read error, since a much larger clone is one base off. The chain couples TRBV28 to TRBJ2-5; D is undetermined. The CDR3 loop spans 15 amino acids. Germline-derived CDR1 and CDR2 are MDHEN and SYDVKM. As DNA, the CDR3 is TGTGCCAGCAGTGGGAATAAGTTGTACCAAGAGGCCCAGTACTTC. Amino acid sequence: CASSGNKLYQEAQYF.

V gene TRBV27 combines with J gene TRBJ2-1; 7 positions agree with TRBD2. The CDR3 spans 15 residues. Germline V CDR1 and CDR2: MNHEY, SMNVEV (reference sequence). Trimming took 4 bases from V and 3 from J; bases not matched to a gene: 6. The CDR3 DNA is TGTGCCAGCAGTTCGGGACTAATTTTCTACAATGAGCAGTTCTTC. This translates into CASSSGLIFYNEQFF.

The table lists this clonotype with many counts. V and J are TRBV6-2 or TRBV6-3 and TRBJ2-7; possible D gene TRBD2, 5 bases. Trimming took off 4 bases at V and 7 bases at J, with 11 bases between the two ends. CDR1 is MNHEY, CDR2 SVGEGT, per germline. CDR3 length equals 12 residues. In nucleotides, the CDR3 is TGTGCCAGCAGTTCCCCGGGGAAGGAGCAGTACTTC. Translated, it gives CASSSPGKEQYF.

This clonotype occurred a few times. The chain joins TRBV5-4 to TRBJ1-1; D not resolved. Trimming left V 0 bases short and J 5 bases short, with 11 bases between. The CDR3 spans 14 residues. Germline-derived CDR1 and CDR2 are SGHNT and YYREEE (reference sequence). The CDR3 nucleotides read TGTGCCAGCAGCTTGGGCAGGAATGGGACTGAAGCTTTCTTT. Encoded protein: CASSLGRNGTEAFF.

The J gene is TRBJ2-1, the V gene TRBV20-1; weak D call: TRBD1 (5 bases). Trimming left V 3 bases short and J 4 bases short, with 16 bases between. The CDR3 length is 15 residues. Germline-derived CDR1 and CDR2 are DFQATT and SNEGSKA (reference sequence). In DNA form, the CDR3 reads TGCAGTGCTAGTCCTCTAGGGGCAAAATACAATGAGCAGTTCTTC. It yields the protein CSASPLGAKYNEQFF.

This clonotype was seen repeatedly, ten times or more. V is TRBV3-1 and J is TRBJ2-3; no clear D gene. From germline, CDR1 is LGHDT and CDR2 YNNKEL (reference sequence). V was trimmed by 0 bases and J by 6 bases, leaving 13 bases between them. The CDR3 is 15 amino acids. The DNA for the CDR3 is TGTGCCAGCAGCCAAGACCGCGGCAGCCGGGATACGCAGTATTTT. It specifies CASSQDRGSRDTQYF.